The following is a T cell receptor beta chain sequence with its context. Its specificity is not known. The source of the sample is a study of T cells expressing NK-cell markers. Turning to the study itself: TCR beta repertoires came from sorted CD3+CD56+NKG2C+, CD3+CD56+NKG2C- and CD3+CD56-NKG2C+ T cells. Regarding the study as a whole: NKG2C+ dominant clonotype frequencies in more than 5 donors were about 1.0-8% of CD8+ T cells.

The CDR3 is made up of 15 amino acids. Looked up from germline, CDR1 is SGHAT and CDR2 is FQNNGV. TCR beta cDNA was made by 5'RACE template switching with UMIs. TCRdb re-called the 5' RACE reads and catalogs CDR3 proteins one per entry, DNA excluded. The sample table sets out under 600,000 distinct CDR3 sequences. The chain joins TRBV11-2 to TRBJ2-2; TCRdb gives TRBD1 as the D gene, but with no DNA this cannot be confirmed. The TCR comes from a woman aged 45-60 years in good health. Specimen: blood T cells: a sorted CD56 or NKG2C T cell subset, CD4+ or CD8+ T cells, or bulk PBMC T cells (not recorded which). CDR3 loop: CASTVEGRRTGELFF.